The 6 T cell receptor beta chains reported below all come from one sample, sequenced in a study of identical twins. TCRdb reanalysed the 5' RACE reads using MiXCR and keeps one entry per CDR3 protein. The top ten clones hold 0.8% to 1% of a sample with 400,000 to 550,000 distinct CDR3 sequences, roughly an eighth of them seen once. Separately, the same data were catalogued under a study of yellow fever vaccine responses in identical twins.

The sequenced sample was CD4+ T cells sorted from blood. Receptor source: a woman aged 18-29 years in good health.

This clonotype was counted between two and nine times. This rearrangement joins TRBV7-9 to TRBJ2-7; 8 nucleotides align to TRBD2. There are 14 residues in the CDR3. With 5 bases clipped from V and 7 bases from J, the junction kept 10 bases outside the gene matches. CDR1 and CDR2 (germline): SEHNR, FQNEAQ (reference sequence). DNA of the CDR3: TGTGCCAGCAGCGCGGGGGGACTCCAGGGGGAGCAGTACTTC. The encoded protein is CASSAGGLQGEQYF.

This clonotype came up a few times. The chain links TRBV6-1 to TRBJ2-6; no reliable D call. V gave up 7 bases and J gave up 4 bases, with 11 bases separating them. CDR3 size: 14 residues. Germline CDR1 MNHNS, CDR2 SASEGT. The chain's CDR3 is CASIPRSGANVLTF. As DNA, the CDR3 is TGTGCCAGCATTCCCAGATCGGGGGCCAACGTCCTGACTTTC.

The chain joins TRBV7-6 to TRBJ2-3; 14 bases agree with TRBD2. The CDR3 runs 20 residues. From germline, CDR1 is SGHVS and CDR2 FNYEAQ. V dropped 6 bases and J dropped 3; count of bases not matched to a gene: 17. For the CDR3, the DNA is TGTGCCAGCAGGACTCCGGGACTAGCGGGAGAGGGAGTGAGAACAGATACGCAGTATTTT. Encoded protein: CASRTPGLAGEGVRTDTQYF. The variable domain in full, completed from reference TRBV7-6 and TRBJ2-3, reads GAGVSQSPRYKVTKRGQDVALRCDPISGHVSLYWYRQALGQGPEFLTYFNYEAQQDKSGLPNDRFSAERPEGSISTLTIQRTEQRDSAMYRCASRTPGLAGEGVRTDTQYFGPGTRLTVL.

This clonotype was picked up a small number of times. The chain uses TRBV7-9 and TRBJ1-2; 9 bases are a match to TRBD1. The CDR3 sequence is 15 residues long. The germline CDR1 and CDR2 sequences are SEHNR and FQNEAQ (reference sequence). With V trimmed by 0 bases and J by 3 bases, 2 bases remained unmatched. CDR3 DNA sequence: TGTGCCAGCAGCTTAGCCGGGACAGGGCACTATGGCTACACCTTC. This gives the protein CASSLAGTGHYGYTF.

The V call is TRBV28, the J call TRBJ1-5, with D hard to call. V shed 6 bases and J shed 7 bases, with 13 bases lying between them. Germline assignment: CDR1 MDHEN and CDR2 SYDVKM. The length of the CDR3 is 13 residues. CDR3 DNA: TGTGCCAGCAGGGGAGGGTTTGAGCAGCCCCAGCATTTT. This translates into CASRGGFEQPQHF.

This clonotype was observed a handful of times. The chain recombines TRBV6-2 or TRBV6-3 with TRBJ2-2; D is ambiguous. The CDR3 contains 10 residues. V lost 6 bases, J lost 10 bases, and 6 bases lay in between. Germline V gives CDR1 MNHEY, CDR2 SVGEGT. The CDR3 DNA sequence: TGTGCCAGCAGGCGAATGGAGCTGTTTTTT. It specifies CASRRMELFF.